The rows below give T cell receptor beta chains drawn from one sample of a study of cytotoxic CD8 clonotypes in ibrutinib-treated CLL. Generated by immunoSEQ multiplex PCR, the TCRdb table keeps only in-frame clones and is missing some. The sample comprises just over 200,000 clones, 79% of which are singletons, and roughly an eighth rests with the top ten. The sequencing here drew on PBMCs, taken after 12 months of ibrutinib treatment. The receptor set was obtained from a human donor with chronic lymphocytic leukemia. The CDR3 runs from the conserved cysteine through the conserved F or W. Each record gives: D gene, V gene, CDR3 length, clone size, J gene, CDR3 DNA, CDR3 protein. The D gene is left open where the match is weak. Clone size is not always given. Where it is, it says once, few, many or a class for expanded clones.

d_call: .
v_call: TRBV7-9
cdr3_length: 15
clone_size: .
j_call: TRBJ1-4
cdr3_nt: TGTGCCAGCAGCCCCGGCCGTGCAACTAATGAAAAACTGTTTTTT
cdr3_aa: CASSPGRATNEKLFF

d_call: .
v_call: TRBV5-1
cdr3_length: 8
clone_size: few
j_call: TRBJ1-4
cdr3_nt: TGCGCCAGCAGCCTAGCTCCTTTT
cdr3_aa: CASSLAPF

d_call: .
v_call: TRBV12-1
cdr3_length: 15
clone_size: .
j_call: TRBJ2-7
cdr3_nt: TGTGCCAGCAGCTTTGAGGACATACGAGCCTACGAGCAGTACTTC
cdr3_aa: CASSFEDIRAYEQYF

d_call: .
v_call: TRBV10-2
cdr3_length: 13
clone_size: .
j_call: TRBJ1-1
cdr3_nt: TGCGCCAGCAGTTTAGAAATGAACACTGAAGCTTTCTTT
cdr3_aa: CASSLEMNTEAFF

d_call: .
v_call: TRBV11-2
cdr3_length: 13
clone_size: .
j_call: TRBJ2-7
cdr3_nt: TGTGCCAGCAGCCAGGATTTCTCCTACGAGCAGTACTTC
cdr3_aa: CASSQDFSYEQYF

d_call: TRBD2
v_call: TRBV11-2
cdr3_length: 16
clone_size: .
j_call: TRBJ2-1
cdr3_nt: TGTGCCAGCAGCTTAGATCCGGGACTAGCATCCAATGAGCAGTTCTTC
cdr3_aa: CASSLDPGLASNEQFF

d_call: .
v_call: TRBV5-1
cdr3_length: 14
clone_size: .
j_call: TRBJ1-3
cdr3_nt: TGCGCCAGCAGCTGGGAAAGCTCTGGAAACACCATATATTTT
cdr3_aa: CASSWESSGNTIYF

d_call: .
v_call: TRBV27
cdr3_length: 14
clone_size: .
j_call: TRBJ1-4
cdr3_nt: TGTGCCAGCAGTTTGCGCGCAACTAATGAAAAACTGTTTTTT
cdr3_aa: CASSLRATNEKLFF

d_call: .
v_call: TRBV11-2
cdr3_length: 16
clone_size: .
j_call: TRBJ2-3
cdr3_nt: TGTGCCAGCAGCGGTCTCGGGAACCCAAATAGCGATACGCAGTATTTT
cdr3_aa: CASSGLGNPNSDTQYF

d_call: TRBD1
v_call: TRBV7-9
cdr3_length: 14
clone_size: .
j_call: TRBJ2-7
cdr3_nt: TGTGCCAGCAGCTTAGAAGGCAGGGGGCATGAGCAGTACTTC
cdr3_aa: CASSLEGRGHEQYF

d_call: .
v_call: TRBV6-1
cdr3_length: 14
clone_size: .
j_call: TRBJ2-7
cdr3_nt: TGTGCCAGCAGTGATTGGACTAACTCCTACGAGCAGTACTTC
cdr3_aa: CASSDWTNSYEQYF

d_call: .
v_call: TRBV5-1
cdr3_length: 13
clone_size: .
j_call: TRBJ2-5
cdr3_nt: TGCGCCAGCAGTCTTCAAGGGGAAGAGACCCAGTACTTC
cdr3_aa: CASSLQGEETQYF

d_call: .
v_call: TRBV28
cdr3_length: 14
clone_size: .
j_call: TRBJ2-5
cdr3_nt: TGTGCCAGCAGCCTTACAGGTACCCAAGAGACCCAGTACTTC
cdr3_aa: CASSLTGTQETQYF

d_call: TRBD2
v_call: TRBV28
cdr3_length: 15
clone_size: .
j_call: TRBJ2-1
cdr3_nt: TGTGCCAGCAGTTTAGCGGCTAGCGGGATCAATGAGCAGTTCTTC
cdr3_aa: CASSLAASGINEQFF

d_call: .
v_call: TRBV28
cdr3_length: 13
clone_size: .
j_call: TRBJ2-1
cdr3_nt: TGTGCCAGCAGTGGCCAAGGGTGGAATGAGCAGTTCTTC
cdr3_aa: CASSGQGWNEQFF

d_call: TRBD1
v_call: TRBV7-8
cdr3_length: 16
clone_size: .
j_call: TRBJ1-4
cdr3_nt: TGTGCCAGCAGCCCAACGGCCAGGGGGACTAATGAAAAACTGTTTTTT
cdr3_aa: CASSPTARGTNEKLFF

d_call: .
v_call: TRBV7-8
cdr3_length: 16
clone_size: once
j_call: TRBJ1-1
cdr3_nt: TGTGCCAGTACTGCGGGGGGCCAAACCCAGAACACTGAAGCTTTCTTT
cdr3_aa: CASTAGGQTQNTEAFF

d_call: .
v_call: TRBV30
cdr3_length: 15
clone_size: .
j_call: TRBJ1-3
cdr3_nt: TGTGCCTGGAGTCCTACCGACAGCTCTGGAAACACCATATATTTT
cdr3_aa: CAWSPTDSSGNTIYF

d_call: .
v_call: TRBV6-1
cdr3_length: 14
clone_size: .
j_call: TRBJ1-2
cdr3_nt: TGTGCCAGCAGTGAATCCGGAGAAGACTATGGCTACACCTTC
cdr3_aa: CASSESGEDYGYTF

d_call: TRBD1
v_call: TRBV5-6
cdr3_length: 14
clone_size: .
j_call: TRBJ1-3
cdr3_nt: TGTGCCAGCAGCGCCCGGGACAGGGGAAACACCATATATTTT
cdr3_aa: CASSARDRGNTIYF

d_call: TRBD2
v_call: TRBV2
cdr3_length: 15
clone_size: .
j_call: TRBJ2-1
cdr3_nt: TGTGCCAGCACCGAGGGGGGACTAGGTCGGAATGAGCAGTTCTTC
cdr3_aa: CASTEGGLGRNEQFF

d_call: TRBD2
v_call: TRBV7-3
cdr3_length: 15
clone_size: .
j_call: TRBJ2-1
cdr3_nt: TGTGCCAGCAGCCCCCTAGCGGGGTCCTACAATGAGCAGTTCTTC
cdr3_aa: CASSPLAGSYNEQFF

d_call: .
v_call: TRBV7-2
cdr3_length: 14
clone_size: few
j_call: TRBJ1-3
cdr3_nt: TGTGCCAGCAGCTTATCAGGGTTCGGAAACACCATATATTTT
cdr3_aa: CASSLSGFGNTIYF

d_call: .
v_call: TRBV11-2
cdr3_length: 14
clone_size: once
j_call: TRBJ1-1
cdr3_nt: TGTGCCAGCAGCGCTGCGGGGTCGGTAACTGAAGCTTTCTTT
cdr3_aa: CASSAAGSVTEAFF

d_call: TRBD2
v_call: TRBV12-5
cdr3_length: 16
clone_size: .
j_call: TRBJ2-2
cdr3_nt: TGTGCTAGTGGTTTGGGAGCGGGGTCGAACACCGGGGAGCTGTTTTTT
cdr3_aa: CASGLGAGSNTGELFF

d_call: .
v_call: TRBV7-8
cdr3_length: 13
clone_size: .
j_call: TRBJ2-3
cdr3_nt: TGTGCCAGCAGCCCTACGGGGCCCCATACGCAGTATTTT
cdr3_aa: CASSPTGPHTQYF

d_call: TRBD1
v_call: TRBV27
cdr3_length: 14
clone_size: .
j_call: TRBJ2-1
cdr3_nt: TGTGCCAGCAGTTATGGGACAGCAGACAATGAGCAGTTCTTC
cdr3_aa: CASSYGTADNEQFF